This TCR beta chain was recorded in a study of T cell clonotyping in hematopoietic cell transplantation. In the study overall: Pretransplant recipient samples were taken after cytoreduction.

The J segment lost 6 bases and the V segment lost 6 bases, leaving 5 bases of the junction unmatched. Germline CDR1 reads LGHNA; CDR2 reads YSLEER. The CDR3 contains 13 residues. Only in-frame clones appear in the TCRdb table, and some are missing; sequencing was by immunoSEQ multiplex PCR. The table shows 45,000 to 60,000 clones, with more than 75% occurring only once. Time point defined: recipient sample about 28 days before transplant, after cytoreduction. The sample was peripheral blood mononuclear cells, taken before stem cell transplant. The chain links TRBV4-3 to TRBJ2-7; 10 bases agree with TRBD1. This TCR derives from a man between 60 and 70 years old with biphenotypic leukemia. Some clones in this sample may be carry-over from other donors' samples. CDR3 in amino acids: CASSSDRGLEQYF. CDR3 DNA sequence: TGCGCCAGCAGTTCCGACAGGGGGCTCGAGCAGTACTTC.